The clone carrying this T cell receptor beta chain was seen a few times. The antigen is unknown. Central memory, naive, regulatory and stem cell-like memory CD4+ cells were sorted by CD45RO/CCR7/CD25/CD127/CD95/CD27. The whole isolated RNA underwent reverse transcription, so sequencing captured expressed TCRB transcripts. Here immunoSEQ multiplex PCR was the method, and the copy in TCRdb shows in-frame clones only, minus some. The data show hundreds of thousands of clones, around 15% seen once. This sample is part of a study of beta chain features in type 1 diabetes. Study-wide results and caveats: Reduced insertions and increased deletions marked VDJ junctions in type 1 diabetes patients. Overrepresentation of cells with high TCR expression could result from cDNA sequencing.

This TCR came from a man between 18 and 29 years old in good health. Sequenced material: naive CD4+ T cells from blood.

The CDR3 DNA is TGTGCCAGCAGCGTAGGACAGGGAGGTCAAGAGACCCAGTACTTC. Its translation: CASSVGQGGQETQYF. V and J are TRBV9 and TRBJ2-5; TRBD1 might be the D (7 bases). CDR1 and CDR2 from the germline V gene are SGDLS and YYNGEE. The CDR3 length is 15 residues. Trimming left V 0 bases short and J 2 bases short, with 11 bases between.